Below are 9 T cell receptor beta chains sequenced from a single sample in a study of patients and donors after allogeneic stem cell transplantation. Each CDR3 protein is one row after TCRdb ran MiXCR on the RT-PCR reads. The profile shows tens of thousands of distinct CDR3 sequences, 8% to 10% of them singletons. Sequenced material: blood, either unsorted or a sorted T cell fraction (not recorded which). The receptors here all came from a human donor who was either an allogeneic HSCT recipient or a stem cell or donor lymphocyte infusion donor (not recorded which). It is not recorded whose cells these are; they may come from a transplant donor.

The chain has TRBV19 and TRBJ2-6; D uncertain. V lost 3 bases and J lost 1, with 19 bases in between. The CDR3 extends over 19 amino acids. Germline values: CDR1 LNHDA, CDR2 SQIVND (reference sequence). The CDR3 DNA is TGTGCCAGTAGTATGGTCAGTTCCTGGGTACCGTCTGGGGCCAACGTCCTGACTTTC. Translation gives CASSMVSSWVPSGANVLTF.

This clonotype was picked up many times. V is TRBV7-9 and J is TRBJ2-2, with a weak D call TRBD1 (5 bases). V was trimmed by 5 bases and J by 0 bases, leaving 10 bases between them. The germline gives CDR1 SEHNR, CDR2 FQNEAQ (reference sequence). The CDR3 length is 15 residues. CDR3 loop: CASSIRVANTGELFF. For the CDR3, the DNA is TGTGCCAGCAGCATCAGGGTTGCGAACACCGGGGAGCTGTTTTTT.

This clonotype was recorded many times. The chain uses TRBV10-3 and TRBJ2-1; 7 nucleotides agree with TRBD1. Germline V gene data show CDR1 as ENHRY and CDR2 as SYGVKD. The CDR3 is 13 amino acids. V shed 2 bases, J shed 10 bases, and the junction held 5 bases outside the gene matches. The CDR3 bases are TGTGCCATCAGTGAGACGACAGGGAAGGAGCAGTTCTTC. Its translation: CAISETTGKEQFF.

This clonotype was seen at least ten times. The gene calls are TRBV19 and TRBJ2-3; 7 bases fit TRBD1. The CDR3 loop spans 15 amino acids. J lost 4 bases, V lost 5 bases, and 9 bases had no gene match. Germline V gene data show CDR1 as LNHDA and CDR2 as SQIVND (reference sequence). The CDR3 here is CASSLQGNGADTQYF. CDR3 in DNA: TGTGCCAGTAGTCTACAGGGGAACGGGGCAGATACGCAGTATTTT.

This clonotype appeared many times. The chain couples TRBV5-1 to TRBJ1-2; D perhaps matches TRBD1 (5 bases). Per the germline V gene, CDR1 is SGHRS and CDR2 is YFSETQ. CDR3 length: 13 residues. The V gene lost 4 bases and the J gene lost 6 bases, with 13 bases spanning the gap. CDR3 residues: CASSPTTGDGYTF. The CDR3 DNA reads TGCGCCAGCAGCCCCACAACGGGGGATGGCTACACCTTC. The full variable domain, rest sourced from reference TRBV5-1 and TRBJ1-2, is KAGVTQTPRYLIKTRGQQVTLSCSPISGHRSVSWYQQTPGQGLQFLFEYFSETQRNKGNFPGRFSGRQFSNSRSEMNVSTLELGDSALYLCASSPTTGDGYTFGSGTRLTVV.

This clonotype came up a few times. This chain links TRBV6-1 with TRBJ2-7, with D perhaps TRBD1 (6 bases). This CDR3 is 13 amino acids long. Germline V gene sequence: CDR1 MNHNS, CDR2 SASEGT. With 8 bases removed from V and 12 bases from J, the gap between germline ends came to 23 bases. CDR3 in amino acids: CASGDTLTGSGYF. The CDR3 region has the DNA TGTGCCAGCGGGGACACTTTAACAGGTTCGGGGTACTTC.

This clonotype came up many times. This chain uses TRBV9 with TRBJ1-1; D not certain. There are 13 residues in the CDR3. Germline values: CDR1 SGDLS, CDR2 YYNGEE. V shed 3 bases and J shed 4 bases, with 10 bases lying between them. The CDR3 is CASSAYQRTEAFF. In DNA form, the CDR3 reads TGTGCCAGCAGCGCCTATCAGCGCACTGAAGCTTTCTTT.

Here the CDR3 reads CSARDLLRGATEAFF. The CDR3 region has the DNA TGCAGTGCTAGAGACCTTTTGCGGGGGGCCACTGAAGCTTTCTTT. The chain has TRBV20-1 and TRBJ1-1, with D possibly TRBD1 on 6 matching bases. This CDR3 region has 15 residues. The V end lost 0 bases, the J end lost 4 bases, and 15 bases lay between the germline ends. Germline values: CDR1 DFQATT, CDR2 SNEGSKA (reference sequence).

This clonotype ranks as medium-sized (0.01 to 0.1%). V is TRBV4-1 and J is TRBJ2-7; 11 bases line up with TRBD2. J gave up 4 bases and V 1 base, and 3 bases lay outside the gene matches. Germline assignment: CDR1 MGHRA and CDR2 YSYEKL. The CDR3 covers 15 residues. The CDR3 nucleotides are TGCGCCAGCAGCCAAGCACTAGCGGGAGAATACGAGCAGTACTTC. Protein: CASSQALAGEYEQYF.